These 7 T cell receptor beta chains came from one sample sequenced in a study of cytomegalovirus exposure and HLA in healthy donors. Primers for the PCR totalled 60 Vbeta and 13 Jbeta. Clones were read by immunoSEQ multiplex PCR, and TCRdb kept only the in-frame ones, dropping some. The table records around 110,000 clones, roughly 72% of them present only once. The sequencing input was PBMCs. The receptors here all came from a man under 40 in good health and CMV-seronegative.

The chain links TRBV5-6 to TRBJ2-7; a possible D gene is TRBD1 (5 bases). Trimming shortened V by 0 bases and J by 5 bases, and 15 bases separated the two germline ends. The germline CDR1 and CDR2 sequences are SGHDT and YYEEEE. This CDR3 region has 15 residues. The CDR3 protein is CASSLVGRAPNEQYF. DNA for the CDR3: TGTGCCAGCAGCTTGGTCGGCAGGGCTCCCAACGAGCAGTACTTC.

The chain recombines TRBV9 with TRBJ2-5; TRBD1 aligns across 9 bases. CDR1 and CDR2 (germline): SGDLS, YYNGEE. V gave up 0 bases and J gave up 3 bases; unmatched junction bases: 12. The CDR3 length is 18 residues. CDR3 amino acids: CASSVGVGATGGEETQYF. For the CDR3, the DNA is TGTGCCAGCAGCGTAGGGGTGGGGGCAACAGGGGGCGAAGAGACCCAGTACTTC.

This sequence joins TRBV19 and TRBJ1-5, with a tentative D call TRBD1 (6 bases). V gave up 5 bases and J gave up 7 bases, with 12 bases separating them. Germline-derived CDR1 and CDR2 are LNHDA and SQIVND (reference sequence). The CDR3 contains 13 residues. DNA for the CDR3: TGTGCCAGTAGTTCTCAGGGGTGGCAGCCCCAGCATTTT. Its translation: CASSSQGWQPQHF.

This clone appeared once. The V call is TRBV28, the J call TRBJ1-5; TRBD1 aligns across 7 bases. J was trimmed by 6 bases and V by 6 bases; bases with no gene match: 8. This CDR3 region has 14 residues. CDR1 MDHEN and CDR2 SYDVKM come from the germline V gene. CDR3 sequence (DNA): TGTGCCAGCAGCCCCAGGGGGTGGGGTCAGCCCCAGCATTTT. This encodes CASSPRGWGQPQHF.

V is TRBV29-1 and J is TRBJ2-7; a possible D gene is TRBD1 (5 bases). The V and J ends lost 0 bases and 0 bases respectively, with 9 bases between them. The CDR3 runs 14 residues. Germline V lookup: CDR1 SQVTM, CDR2 ANQGSEA. CDR3 DNA: TGCAGCGTTGAAGATAGGGGCAGCTCCTACGAGCAGTACTTC. It translates to CSVEDRGSSYEQYF.

This CDR3 is CAMEGQGRSYTF. The CDR3 DNA reads as TGTGCTATGGAAGGCCAGGGCAGGAGCTACACCTTC. The chain joins TRBV30 to TRBJ1-2; D is possibly TRBD1 (5 bases). CDR1 and CDR2 (germline): GTSNPN, SVGIG (reference sequence). The CDR3 has 12 residues.

The chain recombines TRBV30 with TRBJ1-1, with 7 bases matching TRBD1. Trimming removed 0 bases from V and 7 bases from J; junction bases left unmatched: 11. Germline V gene lookup returns CDR1 GTSNPN and CDR2 SVGIG (reference sequence). The CDR3 is 15 amino acids. The CDR3 DNA sequence: TGTGCCTGGAGTGTATCTACCGGGACAGAGGGTGAAGCTTTCTTT. Amino acids: CAWSVSTGTEGEAFF. The full variable domain, completed using reference TRBV30 and TRBJ1-1, is SQTIHQWPATLVQPVGSPLSLECTVEGTSNPNLYWYRQAAGRGLQLLFYSVGIGQISSEVPQNLSASRPQDRQFILSSKKLLLSDSGFYLCAWSVSTGTEGEAFFGQGTRLTVV.